Listed below are T cell receptor beta chains from one sample, sequenced in a study of T-cell memory formation after mild COVID-19. One entry per CDR3 protein, called by TCRdb with MiXCR from the 5' RACE reads. This sample has a few hundred thousand distinct CDR3 sequences, with 21% found just once. The sequenced material came from PBMCs or a T cell subset sorted from them (not recorded which). The receptors originated from an adult woman who had mild COVID-19 (a few samples of this study predate the infection). Cell type and time point are not known. The CDR3 runs from the conserved cysteine through the conserved F or W. Fields, in order: V gene, J gene, clone size, CDR3 length, D gene, CDR3 DNA, CDR3 protein. D genes are given only for firm matches. Not every row has a clone size; where given, it reads once, few, many or a size class.

v_gene: TRBV6-2/TRBV6-3
j_gene: TRBJ1-3
abundance: once
len: 17
d_gene: -
CDR3nt: TGTGCCAGCAGTTACTTCGGGGGAGGCGGCTCTGGAAACACCATATATTTT
CDR3aa: CASSYFGGGGSGNTIYF

v_gene: TRBV24-1
j_gene: TRBJ2-1
abundance: few
len: 15
d_gene: -
CDR3nt: TGTGCCACCAGCGAAACCGACATAGGGGGCAATGAGCAGTTCTTC
CDR3aa: CATSETDIGGNEQFF

v_gene: TRBV18
j_gene: TRBJ2-5
abundance: -
len: 12
d_gene: -
CDR3nt: TGTGCCAGCTCACTAAAAAAGGAGACCCAGTACTTC
CDR3aa: CASSLKKETQYF

v_gene: TRBV12-3/TRBV12-4
j_gene: TRBJ1-2
abundance: -
len: 17
d_gene: -
CDR3nt: TGTGCCAGCAGTTTGGGCGTTCTAATAGGCAGAAACTATGGCTACACCTTC
CDR3aa: CASSLGVLIGRNYGYTF

v_gene: TRBV5-4
j_gene: TRBJ2-7
abundance: many
len: 14
d_gene: -
CDR3nt: TGTGCCAGCAGCATACTGCAAGAAGACTACGAGCAGTACTTC
CDR3aa: CASSILQEDYEQYF

v_gene: TRBV7-2
j_gene: TRBJ2-2
abundance: few
len: 16
d_gene: -
CDR3nt: TGTGCCAGCACCCTCCAACCGGGGGCAAACACCGGGGAGCTGTTTTTT
CDR3aa: CASTLQPGANTGELFF

v_gene: TRBV5-5
j_gene: TRBJ2-1
abundance: few
len: 13
d_gene: -
CDR3nt: TGTGCCAGCAGCTTTAGGGGTCCCAATGAGCAGTTCTTC
CDR3aa: CASSFRGPNEQFF

v_gene: TRBV4-3
j_gene: TRBJ2-1
abundance: -
len: 16
d_gene: TRBD2
CDR3nt: TGCGCCAGCAGTTCCGTAGCGGGACTTTCGTACAATGAGCAGTTCTTC
CDR3aa: CASSSVAGLSYNEQFF

v_gene: TRBV25-1
j_gene: TRBJ2-3
abundance: few
len: 15
d_gene: -
CDR3nt: TGTGCCAGCAGTGGTGTGGGATCCTCTACAGATACGCAGTATTTT
CDR3aa: CASSGVGSSTDTQYF

v_gene: TRBV2
j_gene: TRBJ2-1
abundance: many
len: 13
d_gene: -
CDR3nt: TGTGCCAGCAGGGGTGCTAACCCCAATGAGCAGTTCTTC
CDR3aa: CASRGANPNEQFF

v_gene: TRBV6-6
j_gene: TRBJ2-7
abundance: few
len: 15
d_gene: TRBD1
CDR3nt: TGTGCCAGCAGTCGGACAGGGTTTGAGTCCTACGAGCAGTACTTC
CDR3aa: CASSRTGFESYEQYF

v_gene: TRBV7-6
j_gene: TRBJ1-1
abundance: few
len: 16
d_gene: -
CDR3nt: TGTGCCAGCAGCTTAGCGCGGTTGGGACGGACCACTGAAGCTTTCTTT
CDR3aa: CASSLARLGRTTEAFF

v_gene: TRBV19
j_gene: TRBJ1-1
abundance: -
len: 14
d_gene: -
CDR3nt: TGTGCCAGTAGCTATTATCGGTGGGACACTGAAGCTTTCTTT
CDR3aa: CASSYYRWDTEAFF

v_gene: TRBV6-5
j_gene: TRBJ2-2
abundance: few
len: 14
d_gene: -
CDR3nt: TGTGCCAGCGGCACATTGGGGGTTATCGGGGAGCTGTTTTTT
CDR3aa: CASGTLGVIGELFF

v_gene: TRBV20-1
j_gene: TRBJ2-1
abundance: -
len: 14
d_gene: TRBD2
CDR3nt: TGCAGTGCTAGAGGACTAGCGGGGTACAATGAGCAGTTCTTC
CDR3aa: CSARGLAGYNEQFF

v_gene: TRBV7-6
j_gene: TRBJ2-7
abundance: many
len: 14
d_gene: TRBD2
CDR3nt: TGTGCCAGCAGCGGGACTAGCGGGGCCTACGAGCAGTACTTC
CDR3aa: CASSGTSGAYEQYF

v_gene: TRBV29-1
j_gene: TRBJ2-3
abundance: -
len: 10
d_gene: -
CDR3nt: TGCAGCGTTGAAGCCGATACGCAGTATTTT
CDR3aa: CSVEADTQYF

v_gene: TRBV12-3/TRBV12-4
j_gene: TRBJ1-4
abundance: few
len: 14
d_gene: -
CDR3nt: TGTGCCAGCAGTTTCGCGGGGAATAATGAAAAACTGTTTTTT
CDR3aa: CASSFAGNNEKLFF

v_gene: TRBV12-3/TRBV12-4
j_gene: TRBJ1-5
abundance: few
len: 15
d_gene: -
CDR3nt: TGTGCCAGCAGTTTAGAAGGGGCGAGCAATCAGCCCCAGCATTTT
CDR3aa: CASSLEGASNQPQHF

v_gene: TRBV5-1
j_gene: TRBJ2-3
abundance: -
len: 15
d_gene: -
CDR3nt: TGCGCCAGCAGCTTGGTGTCAGGGAGCGCAGATACGCAGTATTTT
CDR3aa: CASSLVSGSADTQYF

v_gene: TRBV20-1
j_gene: TRBJ1-1
abundance: few
len: 16
d_gene: TRBD1
CDR3nt: TGCAGTGCAAGATTACAGGGGAGGCGTAGTACCGCTGAAGCTTTCTTT
CDR3aa: CSARLQGRRSTAEAFF

v_gene: TRBV6-5
j_gene: TRBJ2-2
abundance: many
len: 15
d_gene: -
CDR3nt: TGTGCCAGCAGTTACGGGCAGGGGAACACCGGGGAGCTGTTTTTT
CDR3aa: CASSYGQGNTGELFF

v_gene: TRBV15
j_gene: TRBJ1-5
abundance: -
len: 17
d_gene: -
CDR3nt: TGTGCCACCAGCAGAGTACCCGACCCAAACCCGGATCAGCCCCAGCATTTT
CDR3aa: CATSRVPDPNPDQPQHF

v_gene: TRBV6-5
j_gene: TRBJ2-1
abundance: few
len: 16
d_gene: TRBD2
CDR3nt: TGTGCCAGCTACAGAAGGGCGGGGGGGCCTTTCGGTGAGCAGTTCTTC
CDR3aa: CASYRRAGGPFGEQFF

v_gene: TRBV29-1
j_gene: TRBJ2-2
abundance: few
len: 12
d_gene: -
CDR3nt: TGCAGCGTTGATGTTGGGACCGGGGAGCTGTTTTTT
CDR3aa: CSVDVGTGELFF

v_gene: TRBV12-3/TRBV12-4
j_gene: TRBJ2-7
abundance: -
len: 14
d_gene: -
CDR3nt: TGTGCCAGCAGCGGGGACGGGCTCGGGTACGAGCAGTACTTC
CDR3aa: CASSGDGLGYEQYF